The next 31 T cell receptor beta chains were all read from a single sample in a study of T cell changes during pregnancy in multiple sclerosis. The repertoire was sequenced with immunoSEQ multiplex PCR; TCRdb's copy has only in-frame clones and lacks some. Among 55,000 to 65,000 clones listed, 93% were seen once. This specimen consisted of CD8+ T cells from peripheral blood mononuclear cells, obtained in the third trimester of pregnancy. The receptors here all came from a female donor with multiple sclerosis, enrolled in a pregnancy study.

DNA of the CDR3: TGTGCCAGCAGCTTAGTAGTGGGACAGGGTGTCCCCAGGACCCAGTACTTC. Translation: CASSLVVGQGVPRTQYF. The gene calls are TRBV13 and TRBJ2-5, with 9 bases identical to TRBD1. Germline assignment: CDR1 PRHDT and CDR2 FYEKMQ (reference sequence). The CDR3 is 17 residues long. V dropped 1 base and J dropped 7; count of bases not matched to a gene: 13. Variable domain in full (rest from reference TRBV13 and TRBJ2-5): AAGVIQSPRHLIKEKRETATLKCYPIPRHDTVYWYQQGPGQDPQFLISFYEKMQSDKGSIPDRFSAQQFSDYHSELNMSSLELGDSALYFCASSLVVGQGVPRTQYFGPGTRLLVL.

The V and J genes are TRBV11-2 and TRBJ1-2; 9 bases fit TRBD1. Trimming took 1 base from V and 8 from J; bases not matched to a gene: 11. CDR1 and CDR2 from the germline V gene are SGHAT and FQNNGV. This CDR3 spans 16 amino acids. The CDR3 loop is CASSLVGTGKSGGYTF. CDR3 DNA: TGTGCCAGCAGCTTAGTTGGGACAGGGAAGTCAGGAGGCTACACCTTC.

The chain joins TRBV27 to TRBJ2-1, with 8 nucleotides matching TRBD2. Germline loops: CDR1 MNHEY, CDR2 SMNVEV (reference sequence). CDR3 length: 13 amino acids. V was pared by 6 bases and J by 7 bases, with 5 bases of the junction left unmatched. CDR3 protein: CASRASGSNEQFF. The CDR3 DNA reads TGTGCCAGCAGGGCCAGCGGGAGTAATGAGCAGTTCTTC.

The chain employs TRBV19 and TRBJ1-2; 7 bases are shared with TRBD1. V shed 6 bases and J 7 bases; nucleotides not matched to a gene: 8. Germline loops: CDR1 LNHDA, CDR2 SQIVND (reference sequence). The CDR3 spans 13 residues. The CDR3 DNA reads TGTGCCAGTAGGCTTGACAGGGTCGCTGGCTACACCTTC. This gives the protein CASRLDRVAGYTF.

The chain is built from TRBV9 and TRBJ1-2; no clear D gene. Germline V gene lookup returns CDR1 SGDLS and CDR2 YYNGEE. With 0 bases removed from V and 5 bases from J, the gap between germline ends came to 11 bases. The length of the CDR3 is 14 residues. The CDR3 sequence is CASSVGAKHYGYTF. For the CDR3, the DNA is TGTGCCAGCAGCGTAGGTGCAAAACATTATGGCTACACCTTC.

This chain links TRBV11-2 with TRBJ2-1; 8 nucleotides agree with TRBD2. After removal of 8 bases from V and 0 bases from J, the junction contained 15 bases not matched to a gene. Germline V lookup: CDR1 SGHAT, CDR2 FQNNGV. This CDR3 contains 18 residues. CDR3 sequence: CASGGVAGSLFSYNEQFF. The CDR3 bases are TGTGCCAGCGGAGGGGTAGCGGGATCCCTTTTCTCCTACAATGAGCAGTTCTTC. Using reference TRBV11-2 and TRBJ2-1 for the parts outside the CDR3, the full variable domain is EAGVAQSPRYKIIEKRQSVAFWCNPISGHATLYWYQQILGQGPKLLIQFQNNGVVDDSQLPKDRFSAERLKGVDSTLKIQPAKLEDSAVYLCASGGVAGSLFSYNEQFFGPGTRLTVL.

The chain has TRBV7-6 and TRBJ1-4; TRBD1 might be the D (5 bases). Germline lookup yields CDR1 SGHVS and CDR2 FNYEAQ. V was cut by 2 bases and J by 8 bases, with 15 bases left in between. The CDR3 length is 15 residues. Here the CDR3 DNA reads TGTGCCAGCAGCTTATATGCTGGGGCTGGGGAAAAACTGTTTTTT. This translates into CASSLYAGAGEKLFF. Filled out from reference TRBV7-6 and TRBJ1-4, the complete variable domain reads GAGVSQSPRYKVTKRGQDVALRCDPISGHVSLYWYRQALGQGPEFLTYFNYEAQQDKSGLPNDRFSAERPEGSISTLTIQRTEQRDSAMYRCASSLYAGAGEKLFFGSGTQLSVL.

V gene TRBV27 combines with J gene TRBJ2-3; D is unresolved. The V end was cut by 2 bases, the J end by 4 bases, with 13 bases between. This CDR3 comprises 15 residues. Germline CDR1 reads MNHEY; CDR2 reads SMNVEV (reference sequence). CDR3 nucleotide sequence: TGTGCCAGCAGTTTAAGTGGCTGGCGGCCAGATACGCAGTATTTT. This gives the protein CASSLSGWRPDTQYF.

The V and J genes are TRBV29-1 and TRBJ2-3; no clear D. The CDR3 runs 15 residues. Looked up from germline, CDR1 is SQVTM and CDR2 is ANQGSEA. V was cut by 1 base and J by 0 bases, with 11 bases left in between. The CDR3 DNA reads as TGCAGCGTTGAAGGGCCAGGCCCTAGCACAGATACGCAGTATTTT. Amino acids: CSVEGPGPSTDTQYF.

This clone is categorized as medium-sized. The chain couples TRBV7-9 to TRBJ2-7, with 10 bases matching TRBD2. The V and J ends lost 4 bases and 6 bases, in that order; junction bases with no gene match: 6. CDR1 SEHNR and CDR2 FQNEAQ come from the germline V gene (reference sequence). The CDR3 runs 14 residues. DNA for the CDR3: TGTGCCAGCAGCTCCCCGGGACTAGCGAGCGAGCAGTACTTC. Its translation is CASSSPGLASEQYF.

CDR3 sequence reads: CASSGGQINQPQHF. The CDR3 region has the DNA TGTGCCAGCAGCGGGGGACAGATCAATCAGCCCCAGCATTTT. J is TRBJ1-5 and V is TRBV2, with 7 bases lining up with TRBD1. Germline V CDR1 and CDR2: SNHLY, FYNNEI. CDR3 length: 14 amino acids. V lost 6 bases and J lost 3; bases outside the gene matches: 5. Complete variable domain (other parts from reference TRBV2 and TRBJ1-5): EPEVTQTPSHQVTQMGQEVILRCVPISNHLYFYWYRQILGQKVEFLVSFYNNEISEKSEIFDDQFSVERPDGSNFTLKIRSTKLEDSAMYFCASSGGQINQPQHFGDGTRLSIL.

This clone was recorded once. The chain links TRBV9 to TRBJ2-7; 9 positions match TRBD1. The CDR3 loop spans 17 amino acids. The V gene end was trimmed by 4 bases and the J gene end by 7 bases; junction bases not matched to a gene: 18. CDR1 SGDLS and CDR2 YYNGEE come from the germline V gene. CDR3 region: CASSLQTWDRVRWEQYF. The DNA of the CDR3 is TGTGCCAGCAGCCTACAGACCTGGGACAGGGTCCGGTGGGAGCAGTACTTC.

The CDR3 loop is CASSFQGNTEAFF. The CDR3, as DNA: TGTGCCAGCAGCTTCCAGGGCAACACTGAAGCTTTCTTT. The gene calls are TRBV7-9 and TRBJ1-1; D is possibly TRBD1 (5 bases). V lost 3 bases to trimming and J lost 2 bases, with 7 bases between them. Germline CDR1 SEHNR, CDR2 FQNEAQ (reference sequence). CDR3 length equals 13 residues.

The CDR3 protein is CASSPKPGELFF. The CDR3 bases are TGCGCCAGCAGCCCGAAGCCCGGGGAGCTGTTTTTT. The chain recombines TRBV4-3 with TRBJ2-2, with unresolved D. Germline lookup yields CDR1 LGHNA and CDR2 YSLEER. This CDR3 is 12 amino acids long. Trimming shortened V by 4 bases and J by 6 bases, and 6 bases separated the two germline ends.

V and J are TRBV10-3 and TRBJ2-1; a weak D match, TRBD2 (5 bases). Trimming removed 0 bases from V and 0 bases from J, with 12 bases in between. CDR1 is ENHRY, CDR2 SYGVKD, per germline. The CDR3 has 17 amino acids. CDR3 DNA: TGTGCCATCAGTGAGTCGCTTAGCGTAAGCTCCTACAATGAGCAGTTCTTC. Its protein is CAISESLSVSSYNEQFF.

The chain uses TRBV4-2 and TRBJ1-5; D may be TRBD1 (6 bases). V was clipped by 3 bases and J by 4 bases, with 7 bases between them. This CDR3 spans 13 amino acids. Germline CDR1 reads LGHNA; CDR2 reads YNFKEQ. The chain's CDR3 is CASSQGQNQPQHF. DNA of the CDR3: TGTGCCAGCAGCCAGGGACAAAATCAGCCCCAGCATTTT.

This chain uses TRBV4-3 with TRBJ1-4; no definite D call. The V end was cut by 1 base, the J end by 7 bases, with 13 bases between. The length of the CDR3 is 15 residues. CDR1 LGHNA and CDR2 YSLEER come from the germline V gene. The CDR3 bases are TGCGCCAGCAGCCAAGGTCGGGGAATACGTGAAAAACTGTTTTTT. Residues: CASSQGRGIREKLFF.

This clone was seen once. The J gene is TRBJ1-4, the V gene TRBV7-9; possible D gene TRBD1, 5 bases. The CDR3 loop spans 12 amino acids. V gave up 3 bases and J gave up 7 bases, with 6 bases separating them. Germline CDR1 SEHNR, CDR2 FQNEAQ (reference sequence). The CDR3 DNA sequence: TGTGCCAGCAGCTTCCAGGGTGAAAAACTGTTTTTT. This codes for CASSFQGEKLFF.

This clone was observed once. The chain carries TRBV19 and TRBJ2-1; 7 nucleotides line up with TRBD1. The CDR3 extends over 14 amino acids. Losses at the gene ends were 5 bases for V and 7 bases for J; bases not matched to a gene: 8. Germline V gene lookup returns CDR1 LNHDA and CDR2 SQIVND (reference sequence). The CDR3 nucleotides read TGTGCCAGTAGTCACAACAGGGGCATGAATGAGCAGTTCTTC. This codes for CASSHNRGMNEQFF.

The rearrangement uses TRBV19 and TRBJ2-1; D gene uncertain. CDR1 and CDR2 (germline): LNHDA, SQIVND (reference sequence). Trimming removed 4 bases from V and 7 bases from J, with 5 bases in between. This CDR3 contains 11 residues. The CDR3: CASSNGNEQFF. The CDR3 nucleotides read TGTGCCAGTAGTAACGGTAATGAGCAGTTCTTC. Supplemented by reference TRBV19 and TRBJ2-1, the full variable domain reads DGGITQSPKYLFRKEGQNVTLSCEQNLNHDAMYWYRQDPGQGLRLIYYSQIVNDFQKGDIAEGYSVSREKKESFPLTVTSAQKNPTAFYLCASSNGNEQFFGPGTRLTVL.

The V and J genes are TRBV7-9 and TRBJ2-1, with 9 bases fitting TRBD2. The trim removed 5 bases at V and 8 bases at J, leaving 13 bases unmatched. The germline V gene has CDR1 SEHNR and CDR2 FQNEAQ (reference sequence). The CDR3 consists of 16 residues. The CDR3 region is CASSGVEAGGLYEQFF. The DNA for the CDR3 is TGTGCCAGCAGCGGTGTAGAGGCGGGAGGGCTTTATGAGCAGTTCTTC.

The DNA for the CDR3 is TGTGCCAGCAGCAGGACTAGCGGGAGGGCGAATGAGCAGTTCTTC. As protein: CASSRTSGRANEQFF. This chain links TRBV21-1 with TRBJ2-1; the D call in the table, TRBD2, was not verified against the DNA. TRBV21-1 constitutes a pseudogene. This CDR3 has 15 amino acids.

This clone was counted a few times. The rearrangement links TRBV29-1 to TRBJ1-1, with D unclear. The length of the CDR3 is 12 residues. Between the trimmed V and J ends, which lost 2 bases and 3 bases, there was a span of 7 bases. From germline, CDR1 is SQVTM and CDR2 ANQGSEA. Here the CDR3 DNA reads TGCAGCGTTGAAATGGCTGACACTGAAGCTTTCTTT. Its translation: CSVEMADTEAFF. Using reference TRBV29-1 and TRBJ1-1 for the parts outside the CDR3, the full variable domain is SAVISQKPSRDICQRGTSLTIQCQVDSQVTMMFWYRQQPGQSLTLIATANQGSEATYESGFVIDKFPISRPNLTFSTLTVSNMSPEDSSIYLCSVEMADTEAFFGQGTRLTVV.

V and J are TRBV5-4 and TRBJ2-2, with TRBD2 as a possible D gene (6 bases). CDR3 size: 14 residues. Germline V gene sequence: CDR1 SGHNT, CDR2 YYREEE (reference sequence). Between the trimmed V and J ends, which lost 4 bases and 6 bases, there was a span of 13 bases. The CDR3 DNA follows: TGTGCCAGCAGCAGGGTACTAGCCGCCGGGGAGCTGTTTTTT. Protein sequence: CASSRVLAAGELFF.

The chain couples TRBV9 to TRBJ1-4; possibly TRBD1 for D (6 bases). Trimming stripped 0 bases from V and 6 bases from J, with 12 bases between. The CDR3 is 15 amino acids. Looked up from germline, CDR1 is SGDLS and CDR2 is YYNGEE. CDR3 DNA: TGTGCCAGCAGCGTAGGCGCAGGGGAATATGAAAAACTGTTTTTT. This translates into CASSVGAGEYEKLFF.

The V gene is TRBV5-4, the J gene TRBJ2-3, with 13 nucleotides matching TRBD2. Germline V gene lookup returns CDR1 SGHNT and CDR2 YYREEE (reference sequence). CDR3 size: 18 residues. V shed 4 bases and J 1 base; nucleotides not matched to a gene: 9. Written as DNA, the CDR3 is TGTGCCAGCAGCGGTACTAGCGGGAGGGCCTTACGCACAGATACGCAGTATTTT. The encoded protein is CASSGTSGRALRTDTQYF. Combining the CDR3 with reference TRBV5-4 and TRBJ2-3 gives the whole variable domain ETGVTQSPTHLIKTRGQQVTLRCSSQSGHNTVSWYQQALGQGPQFIFQYYREEENGRGNFPPRFSGLQFPNYSSELNVNALELDDSALYLCASSGTSGRALRTDTQYFGPGTRLTVL.

This clone has only one observation. The J gene is TRBJ2-1, the V gene TRBV6-1; 7 bases fit TRBD2. This CDR3 has 15 residues. Germline V gene data show CDR1 as MNHNS and CDR2 as SASEGT. Trimming removed 6 bases from V and 8 bases from J; junction bases left unmatched: 13. The CDR3: CASSLSLPGGHEQFF. CDR3 in DNA: TGTGCCAGCAGCCTCTCCCTCCCGGGAGGCCATGAGCAGTTCTTC.

The CDR3 region has the DNA TGTGCCTGGAGTGAGACTAGCGGGAGTAGCCACGAGCAGTACTTC. Protein sequence: CAWSETSGSSHEQYF. The chain links TRBV30 to TRBJ2-7; TRBD2 aligns across 12 bases. CDR1 is GTSNPN and CDR2 is SVGIG in the germline V gene (reference sequence). This CDR3 has 15 amino acids. The trim removed 1 base at V and 5 bases at J, leaving 6 bases unmatched.

This sequence joins TRBV2 and TRBJ2-5; perhaps TRBD2 as D (6 bases). The V gene lost 3 bases and the J gene lost 0 bases, with 11 bases spanning the gap. Per the germline V gene, CDR1 is SNHLY and CDR2 is FYNNEI. CDR3 length: 15 residues. CDR3 protein: CASSEGRRYQETQYF. The CDR3 region has the DNA TGTGCCAGCAGTGAGGGGAGGCGGTACCAAGAGACCCAGTACTTC.

The chain combines TRBV19 with TRBJ1-5, with D possibly TRBD1 on 5 matching bases. Germline V gene sequence: CDR1 LNHDA, CDR2 SQIVND (reference sequence). This CDR3 has 14 residues. Trimming removed 5 bases from V and 2 bases from J, with 10 bases in between. This CDR3 is CASSSGGGNQPQHF. CDR3 DNA sequence: TGTGCCAGTAGTTCGGGGGGTGGCAATCAGCCCCAGCATTTT.

V and J are TRBV7-9 and TRBJ1-2; the match to TRBD1 covers 12 bases. Germline V lookup: CDR1 SEHNR, CDR2 FQNEAQ (reference sequence). V was pared by 0 bases and J by 8 bases, with 4 bases of the junction left unmatched. This CDR3 region has 15 residues. The CDR3, as DNA: TGTGCCAGCAGCTTAGCGGGACAGGGGGCGTCAGGCTACACCTTC. Translating it yields CASSLAGQGASGYTF.